The next 32 T cell receptor beta chains were all read from a single sample in a study of T cell changes during pregnancy in multiple sclerosis. Measured with immunoSEQ multiplex PCR; TCRdb has only the in-frame clones, and not every one. Of 40,000 or so clones in the sample, over 85% were seen once. The sequencing here drew on peripheral blood, taken in the third trimester of pregnancy. These receptors all come from a female donor in good health, enrolled as a control in a pregnancy study.

The V call is TRBV13, the J call TRBJ2-4, with 12 bases fitting TRBD2. Per germline, CDR1 PRHDT and CDR2 FYEKMQ (reference sequence). Trimming took 2 bases from V and 0 from J; bases not matched to a gene: 14. CDR3 length: 21 residues. In nucleotides, the CDR3 is TGTGCCAGCAGCTTATCACCGAAACTAGCGGGGGGAATTCTAGCCAAAAACATTCAGTACTTC. Protein sequence: CASSLSPKLAGGILAKNIQYF.

The CDR3 DNA is TGTGCCAGCAGGAGACCCGGGACAGAAACCTACGAGCAGTACTTC. It codes for CASRRPGTETYEQYF. V usage is TRBV2 and J usage is TRBJ2-7; 7 bases are a match to TRBD1. The CDR3 has 15 residues. Germline loops: CDR1 SNHLY, CDR2 FYNNEI. Losses at the gene ends were 6 bases for V and 2 bases for J; bases not matched to a gene: 10.

The chain has TRBV19 and TRBJ2-1; TRBD2 is a possible D gene (5 bases). V lost 8 bases to trimming and J lost 6 bases, with 8 bases between them. The CDR3 has 11 amino acids. Per germline, CDR1 LNHDA and CDR2 SQIVND (reference sequence). The CDR3 DNA reads as TGTGCCAGTGAGGGCGGCAATGAGCAGTTCTTC. It is translated as CASEGGNEQFF.

This chain links TRBV7-3 with TRBJ2-7, with TRBD2 identical over 10 bases. The CDR3 length is 14 residues. The trim removed 5 bases at V and 1 base at J, leaving 2 bases unmatched. In germline, CDR1 is SGHTA, CDR2 FQGTGA. The CDR3 here is CASSASGSSYEQYF. DNA of the CDR3: TGTGCCAGCAGCGCTAGCGGGAGTTCCTACGAGCAGTACTTC.

The chain is built from TRBV7-9 and TRBJ2-7; the D gene is possibly TRBD2 (6 bases). This CDR3 region has 13 residues. CDR1 is SEHNR and CDR2 is FQNEAQ in the germline V gene (reference sequence). Trimming took 5 bases from V and 2 from J, leaving 10 bases between them. The CDR3 DNA follows: TGTGCCAGCAGCCGGGGACTTGCCTACGAGCAGTACTTC. It codes for CASSRGLAYEQYF.

In this sample, this clone turned up a few times. This chain joins TRBV6-6 and TRBJ2-3; D is unclear. CDR3 length: 13 residues. Germline CDR1 is MNHNY and CDR2 is SVGAGI (reference sequence). Deletions cut 4 bases from V and 3 bases from J, with 8 bases between. The CDR3 DNA follows: TGTGCCAGCAGTTTGACGGAGACAGATACGCAGTATTTT. This sequence encodes CASSLTETDTQYF.

The rearrangement uses TRBV27 and TRBJ2-7, with D possibly TRBD1 on 6 matching bases. The V end was cut by 5 bases, the J end by 2 bases, with 13 bases between. The germline gives CDR1 MNHEY, CDR2 SMNVEV (reference sequence). The CDR3 is made up of 14 amino acids. CDR3 sequence reads: CASSGLGATYEQYF. The CDR3 DNA reads TGTGCCAGCAGTGGATTGGGGGCCACCTACGAGCAGTACTTC.

The rearrangement links TRBV9 to TRBJ1-1, with D possibly being TRBD1 (5 bases). The germline V and J ends were trimmed by 5 bases and 1 base, with 12 bases remaining between them. Germline V lookup: CDR1 SGDLS, CDR2 YYNGEE. This CDR3 is built from 14 residues. This chain's CDR3 is CASSRGDRNTEAFF. CDR3 nucleotides: TGTGCCAGCAGTCGTGGTGACAGGAACACTGAAGCTTTCTTT.

This rearrangement joins TRBV27 to TRBJ1-6; 7 nucleotides agree with TRBD1. Germline CDR1 is MNHEY and CDR2 is SMNVEV (reference sequence). V was pared by 5 bases and J by 7 bases, with 11 bases of the junction left unmatched. The CDR3 has 16 residues. The CDR3 reads CASSAPIRDSNSPLHF. The CDR3 DNA reads as TGTGCCAGCAGTGCGCCTATCCGGGACAGCAATTCACCCCTCCACTTT.

This chain joins TRBV6-6 and TRBJ2-1; 11 nucleotides align to TRBD2. Germline V lookup: CDR1 MNHNY, CDR2 SVGAGI (reference sequence). J gave up 6 bases and V 2 bases, and 3 bases lay outside the gene matches. The CDR3 length is 15 residues. This CDR3 reads CASSYRGTSGNEQFF. Written as DNA, the CDR3 is TGTGCCAGCAGTTACAGAGGGACTAGCGGCAATGAGCAGTTCTTC.

The chain uses TRBV19 and TRBJ1-6, with TRBD1 identical over 7 bases. CDR3 length: 17 residues. CDR1 is LNHDA, CDR2 SQIVND, per germline (reference sequence). V was pared by 4 bases and J by 5 bases, with 11 bases of the junction left unmatched. The CDR3 reads CASSNRKTGVNNSPLHF. The CDR3 DNA follows: TGTGCCAGTAGTAATCGTAAAACAGGGGTGAATAATTCACCCCTCCACTTT.

The chain joins TRBV25-1 to TRBJ2-1, with 7 bases aligning to TRBD1. Trimming at V came to 3 bases and at J to 6 bases, leaving 8 bases not matched to a gene. Germline assignment: CDR1 MGHDK and CDR2 SYGVNS. CDR3 length equals 15 residues. The DNA of the CDR3 is TGTGCCAGCAGTGATGGGACAGTAAGGGGCAATGAGCAGTTCTTC. Translation: CASSDGTVRGNEQFF.

The rearrangement uses TRBV5-8 and TRBJ1-6; D is ambiguous. CDR3 length: 14 residues. CDR1 and CDR2 (germline): SGHTS, YDEGEE. V was pared by 7 bases and J by 1 base, with 9 bases between. For the CDR3, the DNA is TGTGCCAGCGGAGGGTGGTCCTATAATTCACCCCTCCACTTT. Protein: CASGGWSYNSPLHF.

Only one count was recorded for this clone. V and J are TRBV5-6 and TRBJ2-7; D not resolved. V was clipped by 2 bases and J by 6 bases, with 24 bases between them. The germline V gene has CDR1 SGHDT and CDR2 YYEEEE. This CDR3 is built from 17 residues. As DNA, the CDR3 is TGTGCCAGCAGCTTTACTGCCTTGGCGGCTCCCTCTTCCGAGCAGTACTTC. This codes for CASSFTALAAPSSEQYF. The full variable domain, rest sourced from reference TRBV5-6 and TRBJ2-7, is DAGVTQSPTHLIKTRGQQVTLRCSPKSGHDTVSWYQQALGQGPQFIFQYYEEEERQRGNFPDRFSGHQFPNYSSELNVNALLLGDSALYLCASSFTALAAPSSEQYFGPGTRLTVT.

The table lists this clone with a count of one. The chain recombines TRBV27 with TRBJ1-2; 7 nucleotides match TRBD1. With V trimmed by 3 bases and J by 4 bases, 8 bases remained unmatched. Germline CDR1 reads MNHEY; CDR2 reads SMNVEV (reference sequence). This CDR3 is 15 amino acids long. The CDR3, as DNA: TGTGCCAGCAGTTTCCGACAGGGTGGGTTCTATGGCTACACCTTC. Its translation: CASSFRQGGFYGYTF.

V gene TRBV29-1 combines with J gene TRBJ1-1, with 8 bases matching TRBD1. Per the germline V gene, CDR1 is SQVTM and CDR2 is ANQGSEA. V gave up 7 bases and J gave up 4 bases; unmatched junction bases: 5. The CDR3 is 12 residues long. For the CDR3, the DNA is TGCAGCGGGCGACAGGGGAGCACTGAAGCTTTCTTT. The encoded protein is CSGRQGSTEAFF.

The V call is TRBV7-9, the J call TRBJ1-4, with D possibly being TRBD1 (6 bases). This CDR3 spans 15 amino acids. Looked up from germline, CDR1 is SEHNR and CDR2 is FQNEAQ (reference sequence). V was shortened by 5 bases and J by 8 bases, with 18 bases between the two germline ends. As DNA, the CDR3 is TGTGCCAGCAGCACCAACAGGGCCAGGGACGAAAAACTGTTTTTT. Amino acid sequence: CASSTNRARDEKLFF.

The chain joins TRBV7-9 to TRBJ2-7; 8 nucleotides agree with TRBD2. The CDR3 contains 15 residues. The junction had 8 bases not matched to a gene; V was cut back by 5 bases and J by 2 bases. The germline gives CDR1 SEHNR, CDR2 FQNEAQ (reference sequence). The CDR3 region is CASSLVGLEAYEQYF. The CDR3 DNA sequence: TGTGCCAGCAGCCTAGTGGGACTAGAGGCCTACGAGCAGTACTTC.

V and J are TRBV2 and TRBJ1-2; possibly TRBD1 for D (5 bases). Trimming stripped 9 bases from V and 6 bases from J, with 17 bases between. The germline V gene has CDR1 SNHLY and CDR2 FYNNEI. CDR3 length equals 13 residues. The CDR3 loop reads CASGGRRIDGYTF. The CDR3 nucleotides read TGTGCCAGTGGGGGGAGACGGATAGATGGCTACACCTTC.

The chain employs TRBV19 and TRBJ2-5; 7 nucleotides align to TRBD2. This CDR3 has 14 residues. J lost 2 bases, V lost 6 bases, and 6 bases had no gene match. The germline gives CDR1 LNHDA, CDR2 SQIVND (reference sequence). DNA for the CDR3: TGTGCCAGTAGCCAGGGACTAATGCAAGAGACCCAGTACTTC. Translation: CASSQGLMQETQYF. The whole variable domain, filled in from reference TRBV19 and TRBJ2-5, reads DGGITQSPKYLFRKEGQNVTLSCEQNLNHDAMYWYRQDPGQGLRLIYYSQIVNDFQKGDIAEGYSVSREKKESFPLTVTSAQKNPTAFYLCASSQGLMQETQYFGPGTRLLVL.

The chain has TRBV27 and TRBJ1-1, with 9 bases lining up with TRBD1. After removal of 4 bases from V and 8 bases from J, the junction contained 11 bases not matched to a gene. The CDR3 sequence is 15 residues long. The germline gives CDR1 MNHEY, CDR2 SMNVEV (reference sequence). CDR3 nucleotide sequence: TGTGCCAGCAGTTCTTTTAAGGACAGGGGTAGGGAAGCTTTCTTT. Amino acid sequence: CASSSFKDRGREAFF.

This rearrangement joins TRBV4-3 to TRBJ2-7, with TRBD1 matching over 8 bases. Trimming removed 3 bases from V and 7 bases from J; junction bases left unmatched: 14. This CDR3 is 16 amino acids long. Germline V CDR1 and CDR2: LGHNA, YSLEER. This CDR3 is CASSQAGTGGLGEQYF. The DNA of the CDR3 is TGCGCCAGCAGCCAGGCCGGGACAGGCGGGTTAGGGGAGCAGTACTTC.

CDR3 sequence (DNA): TGTGCCATCAGTGTAGAGCGGGGGGGCGGAATGGAGACCCAGTACTTC. Translation: CAISVERGGGMETQYF. The V call is TRBV10-3, the J call TRBJ2-5, with 10 nucleotides matching TRBD2. The V and J ends lost 4 bases and 5 bases, in that order; junction bases with no gene match: 10. The CDR3 has 16 residues. The germline CDR1 and CDR2 sequences are ENHRY and SYGVKD.

V is TRBV6-5 and J is TRBJ2-1, with 8 nucleotides matching TRBD2. The germline V gene has CDR1 MNHEY and CDR2 SVGAGI. The CDR3 covers 14 residues. After removal of 8 bases from V and 3 bases from J, the junction contained 6 bases not matched to a gene. CDR3 bases: TGTGCCAGCTCGGAAACTAGCGGCTACAATGAGCAGTTCTTC. As protein: CASSETSGYNEQFF.

This clone came up once. This rearrangement joins TRBV11-2 to TRBJ2-2, with 7 bases identical to TRBD2. The ends lost 2 bases at V and 1 base at J; junction bases unmatched: 4. The CDR3 consists of 16 residues. The germline V gene has CDR1 SGHAT and CDR2 FQNNGV. The CDR3 DNA reads TGTGCCAGCAGCTTAATCCAGCGGGGGAACACCGGGGAGCTGTTTTTT. Translating gives CASSLIQRGNTGELFF. The full variable domain, its missing parts supplied by reference TRBV11-2 and TRBJ2-2, is EAGVAQSPRYKIIEKRQSVAFWCNPISGHATLYWYQQILGQGPKLLIQFQNNGVVDDSQLPKDRFSAERLKGVDSTLKIQPAKLEDSAVYLCASSLIQRGNTGELFFGEGSRLTVL.

This chain joins TRBV14 and TRBJ1-1, with 8 positions matching TRBD1. This CDR3 has 14 amino acids. The V gene end was trimmed by 3 bases and the J gene end by 6 bases; junction bases not matched to a gene: 6. In germline, CDR1 is SGHDN, CDR2 FVKESK. Written as DNA, the CDR3 is TGTGCCAGCAGCCAGACAGGGGTCGACGCTGAAGCTTTCTTT. Translated, it gives CASSQTGVDAEAFF.

This rearrangement joins TRBV5-1 to TRBJ2-2; 10 bases agree with TRBD2. Germline values: CDR1 SGHRS, CDR2 YFSETQ. After removal of 0 bases from V and 4 bases from J, the junction contained 3 bases not matched to a gene. CDR3 size: 16 residues. The CDR3 spells CASSLEASGGTGELFF. The CDR3 DNA follows: TGCGCCAGCAGCTTGGAGGCTAGCGGGGGCACCGGGGAGCTGTTTTTT.

The CDR3 nucleotides are TGTGCCAGCAGCTCCGACGGACTGCTTCGGGAGACCCAGTACTTC. Its protein is CASSSDGLLRETQYF. The chain has TRBV11-2 and TRBJ2-5; D might be TRBD2 (5 bases). The CDR3 length is 15 residues. Germline V gene sequence: CDR1 SGHAT, CDR2 FQNNGV. Trimming took 4 bases from V and 5 from J, leaving 17 bases between them.

CDR3 nucleotide sequence: TGTGCCAGCAGCAAAAACCGGGACAGGGGATTTTTCAATCAGCCCCAGCATTTT. Translation gives CASSKNRDRGFFNQPQHF. The rearrangement uses TRBV27 and TRBJ1-5, with 10 bases lining up with TRBD1. Per germline, CDR1 MNHEY and CDR2 SMNVEV (reference sequence). CDR3 length equals 18 residues. Losses at the gene ends were 6 bases for V and 3 bases for J; bases not matched to a gene: 14.

The chain employs TRBV19 and TRBJ1-2; 10 bases are shared with TRBD1. V lost 5 bases and J lost 7; bases outside the gene matches: 7. Germline loops: CDR1 LNHDA, CDR2 SQIVND (reference sequence). The CDR3 length is 14 residues. The CDR3 nucleotides read TGTGCCAGTAGTTTCGACAGGGGGCGGAGTGGCTACACCTTC. This gives the protein CASSFDRGRSGYTF.

The chain carries TRBV7-9 and TRBJ2-1; 14 bases are shared with TRBD2. Germline CDR1 is SEHNR and CDR2 is FQNEAQ (reference sequence). Trimming took 5 bases from V and 6 from J; bases not matched to a gene: 9. The CDR3 spans 17 residues. CDR3 in amino acids: CASSPGGLAGVRNEQFF. CDR3 bases: TGTGCCAGCAGCCCCGGGGGACTAGCGGGAGTTCGCAATGAGCAGTTCTTC. Combining the CDR3 with reference TRBV7-9 and TRBJ2-1 gives the whole variable domain DTGVSQNPRHKITKRGQNVTFRCDPISEHNRLYWYRQTLGQGPEFLTYFQNEAQLEKSRLLSDRFSAERPKGSFSTLEIQRTEQGDSAMYLCASSPGGLAGVRNEQFFGPGTRLTVL.

V and J are TRBV27 and TRBJ1-5; D is possibly TRBD1 (6 bases). The V gene lost 3 bases and the J gene lost 2 bases, with 11 bases spanning the gap. The germline V gene encodes CDR1 MNHEY and CDR2 SMNVEV (reference sequence). The CDR3 is made up of 15 amino acids. CDR3 residues: CASSFGGMRNQPQHF. DNA of the CDR3: TGTGCCAGCAGTTTTGGGGGCATGCGCAATCAGCCCCAGCATTTT.